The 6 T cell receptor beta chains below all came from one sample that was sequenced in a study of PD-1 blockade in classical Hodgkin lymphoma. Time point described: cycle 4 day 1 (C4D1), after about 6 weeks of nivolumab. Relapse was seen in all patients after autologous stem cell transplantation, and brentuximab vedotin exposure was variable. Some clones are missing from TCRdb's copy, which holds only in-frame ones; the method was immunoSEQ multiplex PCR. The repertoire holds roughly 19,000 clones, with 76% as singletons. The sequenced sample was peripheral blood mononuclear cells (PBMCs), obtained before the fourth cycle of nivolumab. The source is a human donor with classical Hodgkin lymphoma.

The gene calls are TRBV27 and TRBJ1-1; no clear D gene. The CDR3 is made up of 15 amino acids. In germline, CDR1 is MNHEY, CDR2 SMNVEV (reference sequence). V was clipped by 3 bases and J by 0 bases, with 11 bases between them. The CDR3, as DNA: TGTGCCAGCAGTTTGTCGGGCGGAATGAACACTGAAGCTTTCTTT. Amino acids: CASSLSGGMNTEAFF.

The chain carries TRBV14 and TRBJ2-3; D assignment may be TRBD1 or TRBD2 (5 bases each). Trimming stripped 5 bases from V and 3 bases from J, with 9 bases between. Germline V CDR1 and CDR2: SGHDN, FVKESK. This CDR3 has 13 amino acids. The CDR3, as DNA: TGTGCCAGCAGCAGGTGGGGGACAGATACGCAGTATTTT. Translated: CASSRWGTDTQYF.

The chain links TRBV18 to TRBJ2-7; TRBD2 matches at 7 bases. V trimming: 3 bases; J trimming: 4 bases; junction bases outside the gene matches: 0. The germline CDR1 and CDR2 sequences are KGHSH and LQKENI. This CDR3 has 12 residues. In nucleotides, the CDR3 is TGTGCCAGCTCACCGGGGGGGTACGAGCAGTACGTC. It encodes CASSPGGYEQYV.

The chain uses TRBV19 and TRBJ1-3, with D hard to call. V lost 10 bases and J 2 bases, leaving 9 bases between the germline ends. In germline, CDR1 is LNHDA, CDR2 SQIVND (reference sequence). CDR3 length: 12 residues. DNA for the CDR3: TGTGCCACTGGGTGGCCTGGAAACACCATATATTTT. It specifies CATGWPGNTIYF.

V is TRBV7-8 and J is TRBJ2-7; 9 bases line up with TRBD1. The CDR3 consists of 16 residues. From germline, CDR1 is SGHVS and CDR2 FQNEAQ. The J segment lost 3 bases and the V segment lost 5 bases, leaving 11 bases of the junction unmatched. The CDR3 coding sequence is TGTGCCAGCAGCCTCCTAGGGACAGGGTTTTTCTACGAGCAGTACTTC. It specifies CASSLLGTGFFYEQYF.

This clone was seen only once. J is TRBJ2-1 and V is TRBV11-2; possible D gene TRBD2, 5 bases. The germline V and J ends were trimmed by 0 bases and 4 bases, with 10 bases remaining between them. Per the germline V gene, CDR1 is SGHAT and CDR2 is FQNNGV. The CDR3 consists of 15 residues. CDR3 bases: TGTGCCAGCAGCTTAGACCTAGCATCGTACAATGAGCAGTTCTTC. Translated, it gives CASSLDLASYNEQFF.